The source of this T cell receptor (beta chain) is a study of T cell responses to AZD1222 COVID-19 vaccine. General study points: Reportedly, nearly half the spike-specific TCRs target unmutated variant regions. Donor demographics were predominantly white British with a female majority; clonal diversity may be underestimated. Regions 160-218 and 743-854 dominated among vaccine-associated CD4 TCRs spanning spike.

Here immunoSEQ multiplex PCR was the method, and the copy in TCRdb shows in-frame clones only, minus some. The sample records over 100,000 clones, roughly 90% being singletons. As concerns this clone: The antigen is not known.

Per germline, CDR1 SGHTA and CDR2 FQGTGA. Trimming removed 1 base from V and 6 bases from J, with 7 bases in between. The CDR3 contains 13 residues. The specimen comprised peripheral blood, sampled on day 0 of AZD1222 vaccination. The chain employs TRBV7-3 and TRBJ2-1, with D hard to call. This clonotype originated in an adult in good health. The CDR3 sequence is CASSLMEANEQFF. The CDR3 DNA sequence: TGTGCCAGCAGCTTAATGGAAGCCAATGAGCAGTTCTTC.